This section outlines one T cell receptor (beta chain) sequence together with its context. Its target is unknown. This entry is derived from a study of CD8 T cells in ankylosing spondylitis. Each CDR3 protein is one row after TCRdb ran MiXCR on the 5' RACE reads. The sample lists roughly 440,000 distinct CDR3 sequences, about a sixth occurring once. Broader study findings: Ankylosing spondylitis blood appeared to be characterized by a TCR beta motif of under 10 highly homologous variants. Reportedly, matched ankylosing spondylitis synovial fluid was significantly enriched for disease-linked clones.

In germline, CDR1 is SEHNR, CDR2 FQNEAQ (reference sequence). This CDR3 is built from 14 residues. V gave up 0 bases and J gave up 4 bases, with 7 bases separating them. The sequenced material came from blood, either unsorted or a sorted T cell fraction (not recorded which). This TCR came from a male donor with ankylosing spondylitis. The chain employs TRBV7-9 and TRBJ2-1, with D tentatively TRBD1 (6 bases). CDR3 sequence reads: CASSLADRYNEQFF. CDR3 bases: TGTGCCAGCAGCTTAGCAGACAGGTACAATGAGCAGTTCTTC.